Shown below are 9 T cell receptor beta chains from a single sample sequenced in a study of shared clonotypes between healthy human individuals. The data were produced by immunoSEQ multiplex PCR, yet TCRdb's version contains in-frame clones alone and is incomplete. Of 2 million to 2.5 million clones listed, 93% were seen once; the top ten hold around 1.7%. As defined, naive CD8 cells were CD45RO-negative and positively selected for CCR7, with terminally differentiated effector memory CD45RA+ cells excluded. Sequencing was performed on naive CD8+ T cells from PBMCs. These TCRs come from a man between 18 and 35 years old in good health. Some clones in this sample may be carry-over from other donors' samples.

The rearrangement uses TRBV12-5 and TRBJ2-3; the match to TRBD2 covers 9 bases. There are 19 residues in the CDR3. The germline CDR1 and CDR2 sequences are LGHNT and FRNRAP. V lost 3 bases, J lost 2 bases, and 15 bases stayed unmatched. The CDR3, as DNA: TGTGCTAGTGGTTTCCTCTCCCCCGCAGCGGGGGGCAACACAGATACGCAGTATTTT. It specifies CASGFLSPAAGGNTDTQYF.

The rearrangement uses TRBV10-3 and TRBJ2-7; D not certain. The CDR3 totals 14 residues. Germline CDR1 is ENHRY and CDR2 is SYGVKD. V was pared by 8 bases and J by 0 bases, with 14 bases between. DNA of the CDR3: TGTGCCATCCGAGGCCAGTTCTCCTCCTACGAGCAGTACTTC. It encodes CAIRGQFSSYEQYF.

This rearrangement joins TRBV2 to TRBJ2-1; 13 positions agree with TRBD2. V lost 6 bases and J lost 3; bases outside the gene matches: 8. The CDR3 is 17 amino acids. The germline CDR1 and CDR2 sequences are SNHLY and FYNNEI. The CDR3, as DNA: TGTGCCAGCAGCGGTCGGGGACTAGCGGGATTCTACAATGAGCAGTTCTTC. This codes for CASSGRGLAGFYNEQFF.

This chain uses TRBV19 with TRBJ2-7, with TRBD2 matching 11 bases. V shed 1 base and J 2 bases; nucleotides not matched to a gene: 10. Germline assignment: CDR1 LNHDA and CDR2 SQIVND (reference sequence). CDR3 size: 18 residues. CDR3 sequence: CASSIALAGGRRTYEQYF. In DNA, the CDR3 is TGTGCCAGTAGTATAGCGTTAGCGGGAGGGAGAAGAACCTACGAGCAGTACTTC.

This clone appeared once. J is TRBJ2-1 and V is TRBV27; D remains unclear. V gave up 5 bases and J gave up 8 bases, with 19 bases separating them. From germline, CDR1 is MNHEY and CDR2 SMNVEV (reference sequence). The CDR3 is 15 amino acids. This CDR3 reads CASSTIQFAVDEQFF. In DNA, the CDR3 is TGTGCCAGCAGTACCATACAATTCGCCGTCGATGAGCAGTTCTTC.

Notes on this clone: The sample holds other DNA sequences that translate to the same CDR3. The chain carries TRBV13 and TRBJ1-5, with D perhaps TRBD1 (5 bases). The V end lost 3 bases, the J end lost 2 bases, and 8 bases lay between the germline ends. Germline assignment: CDR1 PRHDT and CDR2 FYEKMQ (reference sequence). The CDR3 is made up of 14 amino acids. The CDR3 coding sequence is TGTGCCAGCAGCTTGGGGGGGGGCAATCAGCCCCAGCATTTT. Amino acid sequence: CASSLGGGNQPQHF. The entire variable domain, with the rest obtained from reference TRBV13 and TRBJ1-5, is as follows: AAGVIQSPRHLIKEKRETATLKCYPIPRHDTVYWYQQGPGQDPQFLISFYEKMQSDKGSIPDRFSAQQFSDYHSELNMSSLELGDSALYFCASSLGGGNQPQHFGDGTRLSIL.

The genes are TRBV6-6 and TRBJ2-3; 9 nucleotides match TRBD1. The CDR3 is 15 residues long. Germline CDR1 and CDR2: MNHNY and SVGAGI (reference sequence). J was trimmed by 1 base and V by 4 bases; bases with no gene match: 3. The CDR3 DNA reads TGTGCCAGCAGTTTCAGGACAGGGGGCACAGATACGCAGTATTTT. This translates into CASSFRTGGTDTQYF.

This clone was counted once. The rearrangement links TRBV4-2 to TRBJ2-3; D is unclear. With 2 bases removed from V and 3 bases from J, the gap between germline ends came to 9 bases. This CDR3 comprises 14 residues. CDR1 and CDR2 (germline): LGHNA, YNFKEQ. The CDR3 is CASSQLQETDTQYF. DNA of the CDR3: TGTGCCAGCAGCCAATTGCAGGAGACAGATACGCAGTATTTT.

V and J are TRBV27 and TRBJ2-1; 7 bases fit TRBD2. The germline V gene has CDR1 MNHEY and CDR2 SMNVEV (reference sequence). The CDR3 sequence is 15 residues long. V lost 4 bases and J lost 7; bases outside the gene matches: 10. This CDR3 reads CASSWSSGISNEQFF. In DNA form, the CDR3 reads TGTGCCAGCAGTTGGTCCAGCGGGATTTCTAATGAGCAGTTCTTC.